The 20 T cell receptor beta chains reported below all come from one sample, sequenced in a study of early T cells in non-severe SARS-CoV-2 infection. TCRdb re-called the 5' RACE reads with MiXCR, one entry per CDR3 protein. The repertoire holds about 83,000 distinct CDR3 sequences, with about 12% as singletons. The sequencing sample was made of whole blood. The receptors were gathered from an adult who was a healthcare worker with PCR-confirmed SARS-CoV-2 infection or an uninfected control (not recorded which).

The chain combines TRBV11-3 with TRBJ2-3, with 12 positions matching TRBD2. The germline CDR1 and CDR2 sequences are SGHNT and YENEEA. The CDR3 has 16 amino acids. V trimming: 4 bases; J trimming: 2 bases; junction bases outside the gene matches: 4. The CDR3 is CASSSRTSGDTDTQYF. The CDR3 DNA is TGTGCCAGCAGCTCTCGGACTAGCGGGGACACAGATACGCAGTATTTT.

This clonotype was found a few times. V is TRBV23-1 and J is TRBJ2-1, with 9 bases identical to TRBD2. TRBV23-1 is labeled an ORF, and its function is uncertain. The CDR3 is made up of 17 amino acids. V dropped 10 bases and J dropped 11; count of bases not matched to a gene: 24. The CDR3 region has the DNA TGCGCCACCAATAGGGCTAGCGGGAAAGTTTTAGAAGTCAAGCAGTTCTTC. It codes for CATNRASGKVLEVKQFF.

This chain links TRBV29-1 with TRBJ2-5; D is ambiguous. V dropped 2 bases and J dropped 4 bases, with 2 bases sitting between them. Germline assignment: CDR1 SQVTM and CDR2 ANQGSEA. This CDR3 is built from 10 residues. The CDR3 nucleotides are TGCAGCGTTGAACGAGAGACCCAGTACTTC. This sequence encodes CSVERETQYF.

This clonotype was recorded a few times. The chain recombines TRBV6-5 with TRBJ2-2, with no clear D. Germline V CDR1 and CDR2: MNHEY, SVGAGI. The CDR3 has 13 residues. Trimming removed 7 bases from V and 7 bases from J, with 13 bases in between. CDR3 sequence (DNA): TGTGCCAGCACCTCCGGTCGAATCGGGGAGCTGTTTTTT. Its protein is CASTSGRIGELFF.

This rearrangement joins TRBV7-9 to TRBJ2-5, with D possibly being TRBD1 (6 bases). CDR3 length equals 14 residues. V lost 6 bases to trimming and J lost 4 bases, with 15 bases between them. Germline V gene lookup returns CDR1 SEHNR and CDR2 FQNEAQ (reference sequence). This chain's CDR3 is CASRYRETSETQYF. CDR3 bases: TGTGCCAGCAGATACAGGGAAACCTCAGAGACCCAGTACTTC.

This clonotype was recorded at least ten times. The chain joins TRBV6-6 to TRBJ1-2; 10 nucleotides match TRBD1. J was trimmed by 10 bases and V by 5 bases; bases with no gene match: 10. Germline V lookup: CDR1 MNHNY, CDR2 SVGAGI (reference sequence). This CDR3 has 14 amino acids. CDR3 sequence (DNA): TGTGCCAGCAGTACCGGGACAGGGGAGAGGGTCTACACCTTC. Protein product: CASSTGTGERVYTF.

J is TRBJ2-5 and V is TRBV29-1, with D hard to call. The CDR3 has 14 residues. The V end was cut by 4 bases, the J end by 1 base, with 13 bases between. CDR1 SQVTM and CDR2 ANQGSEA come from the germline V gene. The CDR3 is CSVVPRTSQETQYF. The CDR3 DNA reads TGCAGCGTTGTCCCCCGGACGAGCCAAGAGACCCAGTACTTC.

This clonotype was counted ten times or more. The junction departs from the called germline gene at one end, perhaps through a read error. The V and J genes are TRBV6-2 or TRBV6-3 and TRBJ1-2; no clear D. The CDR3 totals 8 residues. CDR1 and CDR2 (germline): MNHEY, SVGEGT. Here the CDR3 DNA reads TGTGCCGAGAGGGAAGTAGTCTTC. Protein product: CAEREVVF.

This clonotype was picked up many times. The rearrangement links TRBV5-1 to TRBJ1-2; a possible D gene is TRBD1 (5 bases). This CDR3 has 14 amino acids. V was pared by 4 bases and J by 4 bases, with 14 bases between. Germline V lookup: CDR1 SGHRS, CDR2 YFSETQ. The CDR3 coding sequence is TGCGCCAGCAGCCTCATGGGGGAGACCTATGGCTACACCTTC. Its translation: CASSLMGETYGYTF.

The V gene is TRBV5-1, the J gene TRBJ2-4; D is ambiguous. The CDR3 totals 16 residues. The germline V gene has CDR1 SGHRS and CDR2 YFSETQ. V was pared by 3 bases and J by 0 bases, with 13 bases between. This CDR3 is CASSYDLSGAKNIQYF. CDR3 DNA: TGCGCCAGCAGCTATGACTTGTCCGGAGCCAAAAACATTCAGTACTTC.

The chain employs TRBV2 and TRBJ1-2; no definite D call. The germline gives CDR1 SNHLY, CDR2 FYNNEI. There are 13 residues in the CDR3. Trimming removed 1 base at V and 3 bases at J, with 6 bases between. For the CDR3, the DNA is TGTGCCAGCAGTGAAGGCCAGGACTATGGCTACACCTTC. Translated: CASSEGQDYGYTF.

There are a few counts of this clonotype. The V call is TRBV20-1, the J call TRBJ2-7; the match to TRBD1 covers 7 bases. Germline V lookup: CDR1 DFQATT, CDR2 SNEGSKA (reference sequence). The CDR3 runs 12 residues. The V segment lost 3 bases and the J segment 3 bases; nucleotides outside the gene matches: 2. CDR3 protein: CSASRQGYEQYF. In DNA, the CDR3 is TGCAGTGCTAGCAGACAGGGCTACGAGCAGTACTTC.

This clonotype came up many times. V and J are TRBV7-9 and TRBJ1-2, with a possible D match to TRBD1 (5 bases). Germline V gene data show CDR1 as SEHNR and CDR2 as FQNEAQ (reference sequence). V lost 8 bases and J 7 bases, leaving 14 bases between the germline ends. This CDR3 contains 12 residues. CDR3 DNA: TGTGCCAGCCCCCTTACCACAGGTGGCTACACCTTC. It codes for CASPLTTGGYTF. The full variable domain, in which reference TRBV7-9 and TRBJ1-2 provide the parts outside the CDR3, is DTGVSQNPRHKITKRGQNVTFRCDPISEHNRLYWYRQTLGQGPEFLTYFQNEAQLEKSRLLSDRFSAERPKGSFSTLEIQRTEQGDSAMYLCASPLTTGGYTFGSGTRLTVV.

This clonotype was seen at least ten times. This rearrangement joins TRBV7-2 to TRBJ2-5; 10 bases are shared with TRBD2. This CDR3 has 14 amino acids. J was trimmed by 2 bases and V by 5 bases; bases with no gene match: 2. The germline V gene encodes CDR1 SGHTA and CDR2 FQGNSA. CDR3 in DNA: TGTGCCAGCAGCCTACTAGCGGGACAAGAGACCCAGTACTTC. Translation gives CASSLLAGQETQYF.

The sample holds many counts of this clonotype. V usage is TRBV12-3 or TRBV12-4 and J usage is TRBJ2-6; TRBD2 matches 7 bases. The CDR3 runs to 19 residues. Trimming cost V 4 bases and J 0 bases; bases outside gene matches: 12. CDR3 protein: CASSSRRGLLYSGANVLTF. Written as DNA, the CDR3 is TGTGCCAGCAGTTCCCGGAGGGGACTACTTTACTCTGGGGCCAACGTCCTGACTTTC.

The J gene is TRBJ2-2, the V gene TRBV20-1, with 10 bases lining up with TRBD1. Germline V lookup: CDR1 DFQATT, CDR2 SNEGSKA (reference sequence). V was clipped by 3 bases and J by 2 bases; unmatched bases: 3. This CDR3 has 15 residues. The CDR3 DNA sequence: TGCAGTGCTAGGGGACAGGGGATTAACACCGGGGAGCTGTTTTTT. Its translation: CSARGQGINTGELFF.

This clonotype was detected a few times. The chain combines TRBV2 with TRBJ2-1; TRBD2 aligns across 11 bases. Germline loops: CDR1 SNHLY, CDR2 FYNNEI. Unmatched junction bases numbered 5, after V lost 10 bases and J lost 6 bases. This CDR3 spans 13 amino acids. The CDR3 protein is CAIPGLAANEQFF. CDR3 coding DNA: TGTGCCATACCGGGACTAGCGGCCAATGAGCAGTTCTTC.

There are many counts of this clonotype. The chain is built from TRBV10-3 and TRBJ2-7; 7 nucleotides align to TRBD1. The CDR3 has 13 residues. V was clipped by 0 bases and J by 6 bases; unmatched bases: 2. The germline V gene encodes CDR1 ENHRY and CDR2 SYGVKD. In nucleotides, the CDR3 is TGTGCCATCAGTGAGTCGGGACAGAGCGAGCAGTACTTC. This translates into CAISESGQSEQYF.

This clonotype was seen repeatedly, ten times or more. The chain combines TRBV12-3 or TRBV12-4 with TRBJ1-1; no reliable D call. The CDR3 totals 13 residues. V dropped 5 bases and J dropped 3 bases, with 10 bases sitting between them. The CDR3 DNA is TGTGCCAGCAGTAGGACGGACTACACTGAAGCTTTCTTT. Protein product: CASSRTDYTEAFF.

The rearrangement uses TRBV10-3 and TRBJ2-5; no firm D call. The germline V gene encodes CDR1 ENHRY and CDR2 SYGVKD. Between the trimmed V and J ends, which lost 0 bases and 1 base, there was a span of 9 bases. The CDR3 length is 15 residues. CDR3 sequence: CAISESSAPQETQYF. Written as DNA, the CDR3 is TGTGCCATCAGTGAGTCTTCAGCTCCCCAAGAGACCCAGTACTTC.